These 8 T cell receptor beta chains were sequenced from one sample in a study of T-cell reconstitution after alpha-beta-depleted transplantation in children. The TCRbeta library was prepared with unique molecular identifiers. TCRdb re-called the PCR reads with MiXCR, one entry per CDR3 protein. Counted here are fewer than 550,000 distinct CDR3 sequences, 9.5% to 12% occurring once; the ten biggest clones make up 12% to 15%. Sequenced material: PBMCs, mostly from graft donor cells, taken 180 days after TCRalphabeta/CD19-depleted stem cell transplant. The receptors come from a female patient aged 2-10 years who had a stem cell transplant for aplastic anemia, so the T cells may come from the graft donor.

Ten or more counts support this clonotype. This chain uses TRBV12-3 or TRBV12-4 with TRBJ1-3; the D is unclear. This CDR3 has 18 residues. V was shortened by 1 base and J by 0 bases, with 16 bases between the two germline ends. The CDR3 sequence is CASSLVAPLSFSGNTIYF. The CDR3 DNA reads TGTGCCAGCAGTTTAGTAGCCCCGTTGAGCTTCTCTGGAAACACCATATATTTT.

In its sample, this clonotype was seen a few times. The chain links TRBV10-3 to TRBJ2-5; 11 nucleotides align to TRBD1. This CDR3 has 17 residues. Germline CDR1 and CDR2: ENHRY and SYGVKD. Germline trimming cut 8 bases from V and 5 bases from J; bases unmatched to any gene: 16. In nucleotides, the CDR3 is TGTGCCATCCGCCCCCAGGAAGGACAGGGGGCTGGTGAGACCCAGTACTTC. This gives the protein CAIRPQEGQGAGETQYF.

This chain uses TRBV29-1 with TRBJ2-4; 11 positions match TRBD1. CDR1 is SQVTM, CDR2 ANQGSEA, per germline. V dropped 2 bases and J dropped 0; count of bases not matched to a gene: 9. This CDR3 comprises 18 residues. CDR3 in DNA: TGCAGCGTTGAAATCCGGACAGGGGGCGAGCTAGCCAAAAACATTCAGTACTTC. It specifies CSVEIRTGGELAKNIQYF.

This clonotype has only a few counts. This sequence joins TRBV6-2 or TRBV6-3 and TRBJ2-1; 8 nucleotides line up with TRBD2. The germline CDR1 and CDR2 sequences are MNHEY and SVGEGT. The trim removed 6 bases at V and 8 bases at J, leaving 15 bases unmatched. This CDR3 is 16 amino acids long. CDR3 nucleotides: TGTGCCAGCAGGGCCGGGGGAGCGGGAGTATCGGATGAGCAGTTCTTC. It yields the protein CASRAGGAGVSDEQFF.

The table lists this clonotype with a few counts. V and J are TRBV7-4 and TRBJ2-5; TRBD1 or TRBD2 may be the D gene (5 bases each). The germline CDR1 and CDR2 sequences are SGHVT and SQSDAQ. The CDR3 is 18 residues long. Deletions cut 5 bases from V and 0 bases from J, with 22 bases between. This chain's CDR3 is CASSPPGPGDPYQETQYF. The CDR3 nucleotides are TGTGCCAGCAGCCCCCCGGGACCTGGGGACCCTTACCAAGAGACCCAGTACTTC.

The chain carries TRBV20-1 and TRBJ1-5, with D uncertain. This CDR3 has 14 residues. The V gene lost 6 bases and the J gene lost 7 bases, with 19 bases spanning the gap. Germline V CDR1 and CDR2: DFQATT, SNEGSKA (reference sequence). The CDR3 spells CSAAPSTGLQPQHF. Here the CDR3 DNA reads TGCAGTGCCGCACCTTCCACCGGCTTACAGCCCCAGCATTTT.

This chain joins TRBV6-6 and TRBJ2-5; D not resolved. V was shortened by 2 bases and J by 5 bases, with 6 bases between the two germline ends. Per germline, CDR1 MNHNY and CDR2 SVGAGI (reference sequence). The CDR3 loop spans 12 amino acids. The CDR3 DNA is TGTGCCAGCAGTTACGAGTGGGAGACCCAGTACTTC. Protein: CASSYEWETQYF.

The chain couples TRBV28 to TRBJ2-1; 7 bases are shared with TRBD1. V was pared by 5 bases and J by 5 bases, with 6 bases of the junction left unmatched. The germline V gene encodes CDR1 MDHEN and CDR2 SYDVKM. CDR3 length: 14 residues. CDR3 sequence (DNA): TGTGCCAGCAGTACCGGGACAGTGAACAATGAGCAGTTCTTC. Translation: CASSTGTVNNEQFF.